One and the same sample provided the 2 T cell receptor beta chains below, sequenced in a study of graft-versus-host responses after intestinal transplantation. Generated by immunoSEQ multiplex PCR, the TCRdb table keeps only in-frame clones and is missing some. The profile covers 95,000 or so clones, with 80% to 95% appearing a single time and approximately 16% taken by the ten largest. The source material was PBMCs, sampled 450 to 480 days after intestinal transplant. All receptors come from a human patient who received an intestinal transplant, so some T cells may come from the graft donor.

This chain joins TRBV2 and TRBJ2-5, with D unresolved. V was pared by 10 bases and J by 2 bases, with 8 bases between. CDR3 size: 11 residues. Germline V gives CDR1 SNHLY, CDR2 FYNNEI. CDR3 amino acids: CANNRQETQYF. For the CDR3, the DNA is TGTGCCAACAATAGGCAAGAGACCCAGTACTTC.

The rearrangement joins TRBV6-5 to TRBJ2-3; TRBD1 matches 7 bases. The V and J ends lost 5 bases and 2 bases, in that order; junction bases with no gene match: 4. Germline V gene lookup returns CDR1 MNHEY and CDR2 SVGAGI. The CDR3 totals 14 residues. CDR3 in amino acids: CASSAGGYTDTQYF. CDR3 coding DNA: TGTGCCAGCAGTGCAGGGGGATACACAGATACGCAGTATTTT.